This TCR beta chain was sequenced for a study of memory CD4+ T cells and cytomegalovirus serostatus. General study points: CD4+ memory repertoires contained about two fifths of the 164 reported CMV TCRbeta sequences.

Single viable CD3+CD4+CD8-CD45RO+ cells were sorted as the memory CD4+ T cells. After thawing, CD4+ T cells were positively selected. With respect to this clone: As yet, its antigen is unknown.

Per the original data handling: Out-of-frame sequences were removed, leaving 2 million or so distinct TCRbeta sequences. Clones were read by immunoSEQ multiplex PCR, and TCRdb kept only the in-frame ones, dropping some. Clone size and the V and J calls come from that table; the DNA yielded D and trimming. Among about 50,000 clones listed, 75% to 85% were seen once. The V gene's germline CDR1 is KGHSH and CDR2 LQKENI. This CDR3 has 14 amino acids. V was shortened by 3 bases and J by 3 bases, with 11 bases between the two germline ends. This receptor was taken from an adult in good health and CMV-seronegative. The specimen was memory CD4+ T cells from blood. This chain uses TRBV18 with TRBJ2-5; D gene uncertain. The CDR3 spells CASSPLGQEETQYF. In DNA, the CDR3 is TGTGCCAGCTCACCGCTAGGTCAGGAAGAGACCCAGTACTTC.